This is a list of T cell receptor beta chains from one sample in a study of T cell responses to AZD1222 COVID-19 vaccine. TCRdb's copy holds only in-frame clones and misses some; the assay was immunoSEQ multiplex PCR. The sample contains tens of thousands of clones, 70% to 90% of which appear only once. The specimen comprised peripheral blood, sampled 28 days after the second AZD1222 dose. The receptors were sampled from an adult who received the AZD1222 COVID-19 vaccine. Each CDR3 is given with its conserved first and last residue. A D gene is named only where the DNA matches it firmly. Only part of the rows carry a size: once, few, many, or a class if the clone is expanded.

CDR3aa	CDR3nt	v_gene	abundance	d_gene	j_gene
CASSQESTDYGYTF	TGTGCCAGCAGCCAAGAATCGACAGACTATGGCTACACCTTC	TRBV4-2	few	-	TRBJ1-2
CASRERPARQGNYEQYF	TGCGCCAGCAGAGAACGCCCCGCCAGGCAGGGTAACTACGAGCAGTACTTC	TRBV10-2	-	-	TRBJ2-7
CASSLPGQALFYGYTF	TGTGCCAGTAGTCTACCGGGACAGGCGCTATTCTATGGCTACACCTTC	TRBV19	-	TRBD1	TRBJ1-2
CASSSPALGGRDTDTQYF	TGTGCCAGCAGCTCCCCCGCGTTGGGGGGGCGTGATACAGATACGCAGTATTTT	TRBV7-2	-	-	TRBJ2-3
CASSVSWNSGGESYTF	TGTGCCAGCAGTGTATCATGGAATTCAGGGGGCGAGAGCTACACCTTC	TRBV6-1	-	TRBD1	TRBJ1-2
CASSLGLAGLYNEQFF	TGTGCCAGCAGCTTAGGACTAGCGGGGCTTTACAATGAGCAGTTCTTC	TRBV11-3	-	TRBD2	TRBJ2-1
CASSLSANTEAFF	TGTGCCAGCAGCTTATCGGCTAACACTGAAGCTTTCTTT	TRBV7-3	-	-	TRBJ1-1
CATSRARSGGTPGELFF	TGTGCCACCAGCAGGGCAAGGAGCGGGGGGACCCCCGGGGAGCTGTTTTTT	TRBV15	-	TRBD2	TRBJ2-2
CASSQLQGRGYTF	TGTGCCAGCAGCCAATTACAGGGGAGAGGCTACACCTTC	TRBV14	-	TRBD1	TRBJ1-2
CSVGQDGTNEKLFF	TGCAGCGTGGGACAGGACGGCACTAATGAAAAACTGTTTTTT	TRBV29-1	-	TRBD1	TRBJ1-4
CASSRNNEQFF	TGTGCCAGTAGTAGAAACAATGAGCAGTTCTTC	TRBV19	once	-	TRBJ2-1
CASSPGLSSWANVLTF	TGTGCCAGCAGCCCCGGACTGAGCTCTTGGGCCAACGTCCTGACTTTC	TRBV11-2	-	-	TRBJ2-6
CASSQLTGSTDTQYF	TGCGCCAGCAGCCAGCTGACAGGTAGCACAGATACGCAGTATTTT	TRBV4-1	once	-	TRBJ2-3
CASSPSHVNDEQFF	TGTGCCAGCAGTCCCAGCCACGTAAATGATGAGCAGTTCTTC	TRBV6-1	-	-	TRBJ2-1
CASSTRQGANSPLHF	TGTGCCAGCAGCACCCGACAGGGGGCAAATTCACCCCTCCACTTT	TRBV5-8	-	TRBD1	TRBJ1-6
CASSTQQGSEAFF	TGTGCCAGTAGTACCCAACAGGGTTCTGAAGCTTTCTTT	TRBV19	-	-	TRBJ1-1
CASSSNRGTEAFF	TGTGCCAGCAGTTCAAACAGGGGCACTGAAGCTTTCTTT	TRBV12-3/TRBV12-4	-	TRBD1	TRBJ1-1
CASRHLYNSPLHF	TGTGCCAGCAGACACCTATATAATTCACCCCTCCACTTT	TRBV6-5	-	-	TRBJ1-6
CASSQGQGRSNYGYTF	TGTGCCAGCAGCCAGGGACAGGGGCGGTCTAACTATGGCTACACCTTC	TRBV5-4	-	TRBD1	TRBJ1-2
CASSYLSLGKNTEAFF	TGTGCCAGCAGTTATTTGTCTCTGGGAAAGAACACTGAAGCTTTCTTT	TRBV6-5	-	-	TRBJ1-1
CASSAQTATLSYEQYF	TGTGCCAGCAGTGCCCAGACGGCGACGTTATCCTACGAGCAGTACTTC	TRBV6-1	-	-	TRBJ2-7
CASSPGRTNTEAFF	TGCGCCAGCAGCCCAGGGAGGACGAACACTGAAGCTTTCTTT	TRBV5-1	-	-	TRBJ1-1
CAWSVGTGVNYGYTF	TGTGCCTGGAGTGTCGGGACAGGGGTTAACTATGGCTACACCTTC	TRBV30	-	TRBD1	TRBJ1-2
CATSGRLDTQYF	TGTGCCACCAGTGGTAGACTAGATACGCAGTATTTT	TRBV24-1	-	-	TRBJ2-3
CASGLIGSTNEKLFF	TGTGCCAGCGGTCTTATAGGTTCAACTAATGAAAAACTGTTTTTT	TRBV7-9	-	-	TRBJ1-4
CAWSQGMNTEAFF	TGTGCCTGGAGTCAGGGCATGAACACTGAAGCTTTCTTT	TRBV30	-	-	TRBJ1-1
CASSEGYNTEAFF	TGTGCCAGCAGCGAAGGGTATAACACTGAAGCTTTCTTT	TRBV7-3	-	-	TRBJ1-1
CASSLDVSSYNEQFF	TGTGCCAGCAGCTTAGACGTCAGCTCCTACAATGAGCAGTTCTTC	TRBV7-2	-	-	TRBJ2-1